One sample yielded the 10 T cell receptor beta chains listed below, sequenced in a study of blood T cell repertoires in COVID-19. Sequenced by immunoSEQ multiplex PCR; TCRdb stores in-frame clones only, minus some. Of 90,000 to 100,000 clones listed, 70% to 90% are singletons. Source material: peripheral blood. Receptor source: a man between 70 and 80 years old with acute or convalescent COVID-19.

The V call is TRBV3-1 (or the pseudogene TRBV3-2), the J call TRBJ2-3; 11 bases fit TRBD2. The CDR3 length is 17 residues. Germline values: CDR1 LGHDT, CDR2 YNNKEL (reference sequence). The trim removed 5 bases at V and 9 bases at J, leaving 16 bases unmatched. CDR3 sequence (DNA): TGTGCCAGCAGCTCCAACCCGACTAGCGGGGCGTTTGAAACGCAGTATTTT. This encodes CASSSNPTSGAFETQYF.

The chain combines TRBV9 with TRBJ2-1, with 9 positions matching TRBD2. CDR1 is SGDLS and CDR2 is YYNGEE in the germline V gene. Unmatched junction bases numbered 7, after V lost 4 bases and J lost 5 bases. The CDR3 sequence is 15 residues long. The CDR3 sequence: CASSTGLARHNEQFF. In nucleotides, the CDR3 is TGTGCCAGCAGCACTGGACTAGCGCGCCACAATGAGCAGTTCTTC. The variable domain in full, completed from reference TRBV9 and TRBJ2-1, reads DSGVTQTPKHLITATGQRVTLRCSPRSGDLSVYWYQQSLDQGLQFLIQYYNGEERAKGNILERFSAQQFPDLHSELNLSSLELGDSALYFCASSTGLARHNEQFFGPGTRLTVL.

This chain uses TRBV30 with TRBJ2-3; tentative D call: TRBD2 (7 bases). Trimming removed 8 bases at V and 2 bases at J, with 17 bases between. This CDR3 spans 14 amino acids. Germline V gene lookup returns CDR1 GTSNPN and CDR2 SVGIG (reference sequence). CDR3 residues: CAGGGGPNTDTQYF. The CDR3 DNA reads TGTGCCGGAGGCGGGGGCCCCAACACAGATACGCAGTATTTT.

This clone was observed a handful of times. The chain joins TRBV19 to TRBJ2-7; 10 bases match TRBD1. J was trimmed by 1 base and V by 3 bases; bases with no gene match: 3. Germline CDR1 reads LNHDA; CDR2 reads SQIVND (reference sequence). CDR3 length: 15 residues. The CDR3 nucleotides are TGTGCCAGTAGTATGACAGGGGGCAATTCCTACGAGCAGTACTTC. Residues: CASSMTGGNSYEQYF.

The chain couples TRBV7-6 to TRBJ2-2; TRBD1 might be the D (6 bases). Germline V lookup: CDR1 SGHVS, CDR2 FNYEAQ. This CDR3 spans 16 amino acids. V gave up 1 base and J gave up 4 bases, with 13 bases separating them. The CDR3 nucleotides read TGTGCCAGCAGCTTAGGGGCAGGGGTGGCCACCGGGGAGCTGTTTTTT. The encoded protein is CASSLGAGVATGELFF.

The chain carries TRBV5-1 and TRBJ2-5; tentative D call: TRBD2 (5 bases). In germline, CDR1 is SGHRS, CDR2 YFSETQ. The CDR3 spans 15 residues. Trimming took 4 bases from V and 2 from J, leaving 15 bases between them. The CDR3 region is CASSTLLGRQETQYF. In DNA form, the CDR3 reads TGCGCCAGCAGCACACTACTAGGACGACAAGAGACCCAGTACTTC. The full variable domain, in which reference TRBV5-1 and TRBJ2-5 provide the parts outside the CDR3, is KAGVTQTPRYLIKTRGQQVTLSCSPISGHRSVSWYQQTPGQGLQFLFEYFSETQRNKGNFPGRFSGRQFSNSRSEMNVSTLELGDSALYLCASSTLLGRQETQYFGPGTRLLVL.

This clone is a singleton in its sample. The chain carries TRBV6-1 and TRBJ1-2, with 8 positions matching TRBD1. Per germline, CDR1 MNHNS and CDR2 SASEGT. The CDR3 has 15 residues. V lost 0 bases and J lost 3; bases outside the gene matches: 3. The CDR3 region has the DNA TGTGCCAGCAGTGAAGCGGGGACAGGATACTATGGCTACACCTTC. Residues: CASSEAGTGYYGYTF.

V gene TRBV6-5 combines with J gene TRBJ1-2; 7 bases map to TRBD1. Germline CDR1 is MNHEY and CDR2 is SVGAGI. V lost 6 bases to trimming and J lost 8 bases; unmatched junction nucleotides: 9. This CDR3 is built from 13 residues. The CDR3 nucleotides are TGTGCCAGCAGGGGGACAGACCTAGGGGGCTACACCTTC. This encodes CASRGTDLGGYTF.

This clone has just one count. This chain connects TRBV5-1 to TRBJ2-7, with TRBD1 identical over 10 bases. CDR1 SGHRS and CDR2 YFSETQ come from the germline V gene. This CDR3 spans 14 amino acids. With V trimmed by 4 bases and J by 4 bases, 5 bases remained unmatched. CDR3 bases: TGCGCCAGCAGCCCTGGACAGGGGGAGTACGAGCAGTACTTC. Protein product: CASSPGQGEYEQYF. Complete variable domain (other parts from reference TRBV5-1 and TRBJ2-7): KAGVTQTPRYLIKTRGQQVTLSCSPISGHRSVSWYQQTPGQGLQFLFEYFSETQRNKGNFPGRFSGRQFSNSRSEMNVSTLELGDSALYLCASSPGQGEYEQYFGPGTRLTVT.

The gene calls are TRBV6-2 or TRBV6-3 and TRBJ1-5, with 10 bases aligning to TRBD1. Germline CDR1 MNHEY, CDR2 SVGEGT. The CDR3 loop spans 18 amino acids. Germline trimming cut 2 bases from V and 4 bases from J; bases unmatched to any gene: 11. The CDR3 reads CASSYPPGRTGGNQPQHF. The CDR3 nucleotides read TGTGCCAGCAGTTACCCCCCGGGGCGGACAGGGGGGAATCAGCCCCAGCATTTT.